The 7 T cell receptor beta chains below all came from one sample that was sequenced in a study of T cells in Graves' hyperthyroidism and ophthalmopathy. Amplification yielded TCR beta CDR3 regions, with RNA transcripts as the source. First-round RT-PCR targeting the TCR CDR3 was performed with the HTBI primer set. Via MiXCR, TCRdb re-called the multiplex PCR reads, giving one row per CDR3 protein. The sample records 300,000 to 450,000 distinct CDR3 sequences, approximately 15% being singletons. The sequencing sample was made of blood. Receptor source: a woman aged 18-30 years with Graves' hyperthyroidism that later progressed to Graves' ophthalmopathy.

Many counts were recorded for this clonotype. The chain links TRBV2 to TRBJ2-7; no reliable D call. V lost 6 bases to trimming and J lost 2 bases, with 11 bases between them. This CDR3 region has 13 residues. Germline V gene data show CDR1 as SNHLY and CDR2 as FYNNEI. CDR3 sequence: CASRKRITYEQYF. The CDR3 DNA reads as TGTGCCAGCAGAAAGAGAATAACCTACGAGCAGTACTTC.

This clonotype has a count of ten or more. The gene calls are TRBV7-2 and TRBJ2-3, with D perhaps matching TRBD1 (7 bases). CDR1 SGHTA and CDR2 FQGNSA come from the germline V gene. With 5 bases removed from V and 5 bases from J, the gap between germline ends came to 20 bases. The CDR3 totals 16 residues. CDR3: CASSPGGGTDRDTQYF. CDR3 in DNA: TGTGCCAGCAGCCCAGGAGGAGGGACAGACCGAGATACGCAGTATTTT.

This clonotype has a single count. V usage is TRBV7-9 and J usage is TRBJ2-1; D not resolved. There are 18 residues in the CDR3. V dropped 5 bases and J dropped 0 bases, with 20 bases sitting between them. Germline assignment: CDR1 SEHNR and CDR2 FQNEAQ (reference sequence). The CDR3 here is CASSLTVPPTGSYNEQFF. The DNA of the CDR3 is TGTGCCAGCAGCCTGACGGTCCCTCCGACCGGCTCCTACAATGAGCAGTTCTTC. The full variable domain, with the rest looked up from reference TRBV7-9 and TRBJ2-1, is DTGVSQNPRHKITKRGQNVTFRCDPISEHNRLYWYRQTLGQGPEFLTYFQNEAQLEKSRLLSDRFSAERPKGSFSTLEIQRTEQGDSAMYLCASSLTVPPTGSYNEQFFGPGTRLTVL.

The V gene is TRBV2, the J gene TRBJ2-5, with a possible D match to TRBD1 (5 bases). CDR1 is SNHLY and CDR2 is FYNNEI in the germline V gene. This CDR3 has 13 amino acids. V lost 10 bases to trimming and J lost 4 bases, with 16 bases between them. CDR3: CATRVGGLETQYF. Here the CDR3 DNA reads TGTGCCACCAGGGTGGGTGGGTTAGAGACCCAGTACTTC.

This clonotype was observed many times. CDR3 in DNA: TGTGCCTGGAGTGTACAAGAGACCCAGTACTTC. Its translation is CAWSVQETQYF. The genes are TRBV30 and TRBJ2-5; D not resolved. From germline, CDR1 is GTSNPN and CDR2 SVGIG (reference sequence). V was shortened by 0 bases and J by 2 bases, with 1 base between the two germline ends. This CDR3 contains 11 residues.

This clonotype was seen a handful of times. This may be a read error, as it is one base from a much larger clone. The chain recombines TRBV28 with TRBJ2-3, with TRBD2 matching over 8 bases. In germline, CDR1 is MDHEN, CDR2 SYDVKM. The CDR3 is made up of 15 amino acids. The CDR3 loop reads CASSSPGLGTNTQYF. Here the CDR3 DNA reads TGTGCCAGCAGTTCCCCGGGACTAGGCACAAATACGCAGTATTTT. The full variable domain, with the rest looked up from reference TRBV28 and TRBJ2-3, is DVKVTQSSRYLVKRTGEKVFLECVQDMDHENMFWYRQDPGLGLRLIYFSYDVKMKEKGDIPEGYSVSREKKERFSLILESASTNQTSMYLCASSSPGLGTNTQYFGPGTRLTVL.

This clonotype came up a few times. The V call is TRBV2, the J call TRBJ2-1, with 10 bases lining up with TRBD1. The CDR3 totals 13 residues. With 8 bases clipped from V and 6 bases from J, the junction kept 4 bases outside the gene matches. Per germline, CDR1 SNHLY and CDR2 FYNNEI. The CDR3 nucleotides are TGTGCCAGCGGCGACAGGGGGCGCAATGAGCAGTTCTTC. The encoded protein is CASGDRGRNEQFF.